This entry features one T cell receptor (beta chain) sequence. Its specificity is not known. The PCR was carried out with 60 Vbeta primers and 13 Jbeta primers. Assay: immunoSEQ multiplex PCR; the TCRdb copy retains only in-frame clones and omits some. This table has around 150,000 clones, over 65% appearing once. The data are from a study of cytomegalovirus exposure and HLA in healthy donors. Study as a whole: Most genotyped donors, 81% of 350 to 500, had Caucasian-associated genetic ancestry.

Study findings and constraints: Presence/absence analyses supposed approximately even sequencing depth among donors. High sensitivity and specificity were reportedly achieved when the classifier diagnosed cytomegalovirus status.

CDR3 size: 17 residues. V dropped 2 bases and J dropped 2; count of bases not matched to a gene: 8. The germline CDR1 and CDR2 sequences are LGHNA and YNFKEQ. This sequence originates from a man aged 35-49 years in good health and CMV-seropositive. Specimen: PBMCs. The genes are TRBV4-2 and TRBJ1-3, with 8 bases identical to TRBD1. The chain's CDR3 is CASSQKGTGSPGNTIYF. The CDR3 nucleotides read TGTGCCAGCAGCCAAAAAGGGACAGGATCTCCTGGAAACACCATATATTTT.